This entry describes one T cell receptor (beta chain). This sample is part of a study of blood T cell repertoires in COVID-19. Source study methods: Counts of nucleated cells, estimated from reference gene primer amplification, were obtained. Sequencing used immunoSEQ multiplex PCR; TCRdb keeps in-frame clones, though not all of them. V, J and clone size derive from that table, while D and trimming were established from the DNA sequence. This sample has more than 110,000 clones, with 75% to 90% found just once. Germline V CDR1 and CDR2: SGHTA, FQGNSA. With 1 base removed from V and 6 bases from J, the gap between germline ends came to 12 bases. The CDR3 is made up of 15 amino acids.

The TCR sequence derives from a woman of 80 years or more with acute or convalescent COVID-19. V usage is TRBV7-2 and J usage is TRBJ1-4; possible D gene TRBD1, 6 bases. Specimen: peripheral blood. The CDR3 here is CASSLDGGRDEKLFF. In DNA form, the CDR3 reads TGTGCCAGCAGCTTAGACGGGGGGCGCGATGAAAAACTGTTTTTT.